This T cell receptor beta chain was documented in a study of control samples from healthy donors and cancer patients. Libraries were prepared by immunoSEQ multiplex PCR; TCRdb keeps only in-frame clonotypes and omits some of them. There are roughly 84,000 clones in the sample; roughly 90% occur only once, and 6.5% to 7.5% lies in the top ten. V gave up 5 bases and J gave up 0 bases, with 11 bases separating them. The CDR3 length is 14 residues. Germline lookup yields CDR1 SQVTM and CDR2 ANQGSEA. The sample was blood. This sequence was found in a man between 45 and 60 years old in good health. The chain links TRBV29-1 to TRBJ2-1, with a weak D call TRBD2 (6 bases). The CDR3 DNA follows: TGCAGCGTTAGAACCGGGAGCTCCTACAATGAGCAGTTCTTC. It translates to CSVRTGSSYNEQFF.